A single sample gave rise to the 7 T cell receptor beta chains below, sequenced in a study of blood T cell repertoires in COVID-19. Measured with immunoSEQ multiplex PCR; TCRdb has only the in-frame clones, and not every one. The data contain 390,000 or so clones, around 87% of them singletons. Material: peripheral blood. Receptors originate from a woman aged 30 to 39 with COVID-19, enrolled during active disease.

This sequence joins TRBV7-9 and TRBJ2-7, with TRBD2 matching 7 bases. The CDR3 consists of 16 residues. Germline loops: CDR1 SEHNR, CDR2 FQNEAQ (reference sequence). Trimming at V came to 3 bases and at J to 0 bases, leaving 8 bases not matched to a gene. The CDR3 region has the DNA TGTGCCAGCAGCTTTGGATCAGCGGGGCCCTCCTACGAGCAGTACTTC. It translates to CASSFGSAGPSYEQYF.

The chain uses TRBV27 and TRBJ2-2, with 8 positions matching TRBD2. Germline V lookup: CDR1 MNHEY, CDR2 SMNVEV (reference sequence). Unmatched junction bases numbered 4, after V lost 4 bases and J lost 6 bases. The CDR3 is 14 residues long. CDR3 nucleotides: TGTGCCAGCAGTTCCAGCGGGAGCGCCGGGGAGCTGTTTTTT. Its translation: CASSSSGSAGELFF.

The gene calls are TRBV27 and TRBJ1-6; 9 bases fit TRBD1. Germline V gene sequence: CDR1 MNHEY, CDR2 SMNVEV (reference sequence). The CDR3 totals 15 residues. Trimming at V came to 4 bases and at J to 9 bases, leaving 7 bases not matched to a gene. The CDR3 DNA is TGTGCCAGCAGTTCCCCGGGACAGGGAAGTTCACCCCTCCACTTT. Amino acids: CASSSPGQGSSPLHF.

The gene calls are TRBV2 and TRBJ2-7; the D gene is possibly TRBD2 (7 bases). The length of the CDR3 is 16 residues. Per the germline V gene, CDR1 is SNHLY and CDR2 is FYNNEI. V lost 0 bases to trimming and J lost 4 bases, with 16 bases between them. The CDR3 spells CASSEALGGPSYEQYF. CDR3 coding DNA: TGTGCCAGCAGTGAAGCGCTGGGGGGGCCGTCTTACGAGCAGTACTTC.

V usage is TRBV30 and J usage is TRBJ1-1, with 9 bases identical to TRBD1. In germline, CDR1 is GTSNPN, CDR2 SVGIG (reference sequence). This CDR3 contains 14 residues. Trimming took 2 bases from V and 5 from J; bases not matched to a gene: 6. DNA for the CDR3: TGTGCCTGGAGTTTCTACAGGGGGCGTACTGAAGCTTTCTTT. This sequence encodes CAWSFYRGRTEAFF.

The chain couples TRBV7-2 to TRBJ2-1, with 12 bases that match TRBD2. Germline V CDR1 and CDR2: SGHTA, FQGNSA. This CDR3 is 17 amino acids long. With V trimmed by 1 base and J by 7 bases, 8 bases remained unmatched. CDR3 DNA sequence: TGTGCCAGCAGCTTAGTCCCTAGCGGGAGGGTAGCAAATGAGCAGTTCTTC. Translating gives CASSLVPSGRVANEQFF.

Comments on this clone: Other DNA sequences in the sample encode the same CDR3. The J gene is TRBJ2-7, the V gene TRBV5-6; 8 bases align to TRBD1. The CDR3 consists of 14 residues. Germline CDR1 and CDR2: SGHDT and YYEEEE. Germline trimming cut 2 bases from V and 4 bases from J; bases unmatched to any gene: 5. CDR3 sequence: CASSLAGGTYEQYF. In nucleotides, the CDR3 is TGTGCCAGCAGCTTAGCAGGGGGCACTTACGAGCAGTACTTC.